The 5 T cell receptor beta chains below come from one sample, sequenced in a study of blood T cell repertoires in COVID-19. The repertoire was sequenced with immunoSEQ multiplex PCR; TCRdb's copy has only in-frame clones and lacks some. The data hold about 100,000 clones, with around 90% observed a single time. The sample consisted of peripheral blood. These receptors all come from a woman aged 55-69 years with acute or convalescent COVID-19.

The rearrangement joins TRBV28 to TRBJ1-5; TRBD1 aligns across 7 bases. V lost 5 bases, J lost 4 bases, and 14 bases stayed unmatched. Germline CDR1 reads MDHEN; CDR2 reads SYDVKM. This CDR3 contains 17 residues. The DNA of the CDR3 is TGTGCCAGCAGTGAGCACAGGGGTGGGGTTCGTAATCAGCCCCAGCATTTT. Translating gives CASSEHRGGVRNQPQHF.

The chain employs TRBV9 and TRBJ1-5, with 7 bases fitting TRBD1. V gave up 2 bases and J gave up 7 bases; unmatched junction bases: 6. From germline, CDR1 is SGDLS and CDR2 YYNGEE. The CDR3 is 14 residues long. CDR3 residues: CASSVDRVGQPQHF. The CDR3 bases are TGTGCCAGCAGCGTCGACAGGGTTGGGCAGCCCCAGCATTTT.

The genes are TRBV7-6 and TRBJ2-5; 7 positions match TRBD2. The V and J ends lost 4 bases and 3 bases, in that order; junction bases with no gene match: 17. The CDR3 totals 18 residues. In germline, CDR1 is SGHVS, CDR2 FNYEAQ. The CDR3 bases are TGTGCCAGCAGCTCCCCCTCCGGGACTACGCGTCCAGAAGAGACCCAGTACTTC. Amino acid sequence: CASSSPSGTTRPEETQYF.

This sequence joins TRBV6-1 and TRBJ1-6; possible D gene TRBD1, 5 bases. V was shortened by 0 bases and J by 10 bases, with 10 bases between the two germline ends. The germline V gene has CDR1 MNHNS and CDR2 SASEGT. This CDR3 has 14 amino acids. The CDR3 DNA reads as TGTGCCAGCAGTGAAGCGGGGGGGTACTCACCCCTCCACTTT. This sequence encodes CASSEAGGYSPLHF.

The sample holds a few counts of this clone. J is TRBJ1-2 and V is TRBV9; TRBD1 is a possible D gene (5 bases). In germline, CDR1 is SGDLS, CDR2 YYNGEE. V was shortened by 3 bases and J by 8 bases, with 14 bases between the two germline ends. The CDR3 is made up of 13 amino acids. The CDR3 spells CASSAPGLRGYTF. The CDR3 coding sequence is TGTGCCAGCAGCGCACCGGGACTCCGAGGCTACACCTTC.